These 12 T cell receptor beta chains came from one sample sequenced in a study of cytomegalovirus exposure and HLA in healthy donors. The PCR had 60 Vbeta and 13 Jbeta primers. Clones were read by immunoSEQ multiplex PCR, and TCRdb kept only the in-frame ones, dropping some. The data show about 85,000 clones, about four fifths seen once. Sequenced sample: PBMCs. The receptor set was obtained from a man over 45 in good health and CMV-seropositive.

V and J are TRBV11-1 and TRBJ1-2, with a possible D match to TRBD1 (5 bases). The germline gives CDR1 SGHAT, CDR2 FQDESV (reference sequence). V was trimmed by 2 bases and J by 0 bases, leaving 10 bases between them. The CDR3 totals 15 residues. DNA for the CDR3: TGTGCCAGCAGCTTATATTCGACAGCTAACTATGGCTACACCTTC. This gives the protein CASSLYSTANYGYTF.

The rearrangement uses TRBV5-1 and TRBJ1-4, with TRBD1 identical over 7 bases. This CDR3 spans 17 amino acids. The V gene's germline CDR1 is SGHRS and CDR2 YFSETQ. Trimming took 8 bases from V and 4 from J; bases not matched to a gene: 17. CDR3 sequence (DNA): TGCGCCAGTCGCAGGACAGGACATTCGGAGGGTAATGAAAAACTGTTTTTT. It is translated as CASRRTGHSEGNEKLFF. Full variable domain (rest looked up from reference TRBV5-1 and TRBJ1-4): KAGVTQTPRYLIKTRGQQVTLSCSPISGHRSVSWYQQTPGQGLQFLFEYFSETQRNKGNFPGRFSGRQFSNSRSEMNVSTLELGDSALYLCASRRTGHSEGNEKLFFGSGTQLSVL.

The rearrangement uses TRBV6-1 and TRBJ1-1; D may be TRBD1 (5 bases). CDR3 length: 15 residues. Deletions cut 0 bases from V and 3 bases from J, with 11 bases between. The germline CDR1 and CDR2 sequences are MNHNS and SASEGT. The CDR3 spells CASSEAGATYTEAFF. In DNA form, the CDR3 reads TGTGCCAGCAGTGAAGCAGGGGCGACTTACACTGAAGCTTTCTTT.

This clone was detected once. This chain uses TRBV4-1 with TRBJ1-5; TRBD1 is a possible D gene (6 bases). The CDR3 runs 16 residues. V dropped 4 bases and J dropped 2 bases, with 15 bases sitting between them. Germline V gives CDR1 MGHRA, CDR2 YSYEKL. The CDR3 sequence is CASSRNQGYGNQPQHF. DNA of the CDR3: TGCGCCAGCAGCCGAAATCAGGGGTACGGCAATCAGCCCCAGCATTTT.

The chain couples TRBV11-2 to TRBJ1-4, with 9 positions matching TRBD1. The CDR3 has 17 residues. V lost 5 bases, J lost 7 bases, and 14 bases stayed unmatched. Germline V gives CDR1 SGHAT, CDR2 FQNNGV. The CDR3 region has the DNA TGTGCCAGCAGCCAGAACCCAGGGACAGGGACGAGTGAAAAACTGTTTTTT. This encodes CASSQNPGTGTSEKLFF.

Note on this clone: A read error may produce the germline difference seen at one junction end. V usage is TRBV7-9 and J usage is TRBJ2-7; TRBD2 agrees at 8 bases. This CDR3 spans 16 amino acids. CDR1 and CDR2 from the germline V gene are SEHNR and FQNEAQ (reference sequence). This chain's CDR3 is CSSSLLISGASYEQYF. CDR3 sequence (DNA): TGTTCCAGCAGCTTACTGATTAGCGGGGCTTCCTACGAGCAGTACTTC.

The gene calls are TRBV5-4 and TRBJ2-3; TRBD1 agrees at 11 bases. CDR3 length: 15 amino acids. J lost 4 bases, V lost 4 bases, and 5 bases had no gene match. The germline CDR1 and CDR2 sequences are SGHNT and YYREEE (reference sequence). The CDR3 DNA is TGTGCCAGCAGCCGGCCGGGACAGGGGGCAGATACGCAGTATTTT. Translating it yields CASSRPGQGADTQYF.

This clone is a singleton in its sample. The V and J genes are TRBV9 and TRBJ1-3; 7 bases are a match to TRBD1. This CDR3 has 15 residues. Losses at the gene ends were 4 bases for V and 3 bases for J; bases not matched to a gene: 7. CDR1 SGDLS and CDR2 YYNGEE come from the germline V gene. The CDR3 DNA reads as TGTGCCAGCAGCTTCACAGGGGTAGGTGGAAACACCATATATTTT. Protein sequence: CASSFTGVGGNTIYF.

The J gene is TRBJ1-2, the V gene TRBV18; 7 nucleotides match TRBD1. This CDR3 has 14 residues. Germline V gene data show CDR1 as KGHSH and CDR2 as LQKENI. V lost 2 bases and J lost 4; bases outside the gene matches: 4. This CDR3 reads CASSPEGAVYGYTF. For the CDR3, the DNA is TGTGCCAGCTCACCAGAGGGGGCAGTCTATGGCTACACCTTC.

The gene calls are TRBV7-2 and TRBJ2-3; D is perhaps TRBD1 (6 bases). The germline gives CDR1 SGHTA, CDR2 FQGNSA. CDR3 size: 11 residues. V gave up 5 bases and J gave up 9 bases, with 9 bases separating them. CDR3 nucleotide sequence: TGTGCCAGCAGCCTTACAGGGACGCAGTATTTT. This sequence encodes CASSLTGTQYF.

The chain joins TRBV4-3 to TRBJ2-7; D uncertain. The V end was cut by 0 bases, the J end by 3 bases, with 15 bases between. This CDR3 region has 16 residues. CDR1 LGHNA and CDR2 YSLEER come from the germline V gene. CDR3: CASSQDFRGSGYEQYF. The CDR3 DNA reads as TGCGCCAGCAGCCAAGATTTCAGAGGTTCCGGCTACGAGCAGTACTTC.

In nucleotides, the CDR3 is TGTGCCAGCAGCTTGGTCGCAGGCTACGAGCAGTACTTC. Translated: CASSLVAGYEQYF. The chain carries TRBV7-8 and TRBJ2-7, with unresolved D. Trimming left V 3 bases short and J 3 bases short, with 9 bases between. CDR3 length: 13 amino acids. The germline gives CDR1 SGHVS, CDR2 FQNEAQ.